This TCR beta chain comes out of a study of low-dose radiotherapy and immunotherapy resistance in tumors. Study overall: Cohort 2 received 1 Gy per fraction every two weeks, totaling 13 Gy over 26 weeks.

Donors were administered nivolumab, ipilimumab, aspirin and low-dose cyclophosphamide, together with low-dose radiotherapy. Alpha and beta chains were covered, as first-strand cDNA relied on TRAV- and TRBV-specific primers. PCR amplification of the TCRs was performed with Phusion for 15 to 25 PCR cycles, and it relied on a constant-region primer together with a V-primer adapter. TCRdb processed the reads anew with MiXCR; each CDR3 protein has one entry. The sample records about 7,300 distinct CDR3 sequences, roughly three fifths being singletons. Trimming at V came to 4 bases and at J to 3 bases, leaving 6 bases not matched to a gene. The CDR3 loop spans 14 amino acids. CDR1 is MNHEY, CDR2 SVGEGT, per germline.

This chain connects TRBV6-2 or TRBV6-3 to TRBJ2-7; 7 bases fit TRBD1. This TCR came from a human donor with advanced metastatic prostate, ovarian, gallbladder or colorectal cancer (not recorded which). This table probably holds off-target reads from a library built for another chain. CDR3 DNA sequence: TGTGCCAGCAGTTTACGACAGGGCCTCTACGAGCAGTACTTC. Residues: CASSLRQGLYEQYF.